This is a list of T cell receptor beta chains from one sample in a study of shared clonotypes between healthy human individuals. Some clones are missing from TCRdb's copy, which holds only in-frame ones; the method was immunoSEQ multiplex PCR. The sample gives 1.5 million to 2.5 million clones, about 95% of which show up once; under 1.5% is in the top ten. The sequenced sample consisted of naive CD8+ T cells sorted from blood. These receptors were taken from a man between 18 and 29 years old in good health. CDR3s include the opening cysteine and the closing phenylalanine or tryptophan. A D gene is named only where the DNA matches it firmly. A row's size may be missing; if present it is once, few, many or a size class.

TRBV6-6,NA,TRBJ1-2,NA,TGTGCCAGCAGTTACGGGGGAAAAAGTGGCTACACCTTC,CASSYGGKSGYTF
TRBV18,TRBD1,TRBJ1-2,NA,TGTGCCAGCTCACCAGAGGGGGCAGTCTATGGCTACACCTTC,CASSPEGAVYGYTF
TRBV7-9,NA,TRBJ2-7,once,TGTGCCAGCAGCCCTCGGGGTCCCCTACCAATCTACGAGCAGTACTTC,CASSPRGPLPIYEQYF
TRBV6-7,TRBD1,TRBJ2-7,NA,TGTGCCAGCAGTTACCTCTTTAGGGGACAGAGGTCCTACGAGCAGTACTTC,CASSYLFRGQRSYEQYF
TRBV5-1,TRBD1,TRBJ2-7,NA,TGCGCCAGCAGCCAAGGGACAGGGCTTACTAAAGAGCAGTACTTC,CASSQGTGLTKEQYF
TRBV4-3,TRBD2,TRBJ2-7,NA,TGCGCCAGCAGCCAAGATTTAAGTGGGCGGGAGCTATCCTACGAGCAGTACTTC,CASSQDLSGRELSYEQYF
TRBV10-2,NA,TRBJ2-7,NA,TGCGCCAGCAGTGAGGGTGGCGAGCAGTACTTC,CASSEGGEQYF
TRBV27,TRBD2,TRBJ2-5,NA,TGTGCCAGCAGTTTGTATGGCGGGAGAGAGACCCAGTACTTC,CASSLYGGRETQYF
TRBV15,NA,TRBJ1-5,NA,TGTGCCACCAGCAGAGATCTCGGGGACTATCAGCCCCAGCATTTT,CATSRDLGDYQPQHF
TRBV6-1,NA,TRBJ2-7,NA,TGTGCCAGCAGTGAACCGGTCGTCGGGGGCTACGAGCAGTACTTC,CASSEPVVGGYEQYF
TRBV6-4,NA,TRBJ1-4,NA,TGTGCCAGCAGTGACTCGAAAACGCAGGATCGAAAGGAAAAACTGTTTTTT,CASSDSKTQDRKEKLFF
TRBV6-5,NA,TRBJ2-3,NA,TGTGCCAGCAGTTACGGTAGCTCAGATACGCAGTATTTT,CASSYGSSDTQYF
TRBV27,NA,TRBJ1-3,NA,TGTGCCAGCAGTTTACAGGCTAGCTCTGGAAACACCATATATTTT,CASSLQASSGNTIYF
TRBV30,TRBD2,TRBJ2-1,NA,TGTGCCTGGAGGGAGCTAGCGGGGGATGAGCAGTTCTTC,CAWRELAGDEQFF
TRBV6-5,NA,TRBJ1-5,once,TGTGCCAGCAGTTACGGGCCCCAGGGACATCAGCCCCAGCATTTT,CASSYGPQGHQPQHF
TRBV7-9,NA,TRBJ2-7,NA,TGTGCCAGCAGCCCCTGGGGCTCTAAGGGCTCCTACGAGCAGTACTTC,CASSPWGSKGSYEQYF
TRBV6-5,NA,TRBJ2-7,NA,TGTGCCAGCAGTTACTCGGACTATGACGAGCAGTACTTC,CASSYSDYDEQYF
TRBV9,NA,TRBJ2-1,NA,TGTGCCAGCAGCGTACTGGAGGGCTCCTACAATGAGCAGTTCTTC,CASSVLEGSYNEQFF
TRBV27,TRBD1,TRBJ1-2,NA,TGTGCCAGCAGTTCCGGGACAGGGACTTACTATGGCTACACCTTC,CASSSGTGTYYGYTF
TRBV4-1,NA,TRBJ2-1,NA,TGCGCCAGCAGCCAACCTGGGGGTTCCTACAATGAGCAGTTCTTC,CASSQPGGSYNEQFF
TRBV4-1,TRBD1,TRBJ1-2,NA,TGCGCCAGCAGCCAAGAAGGCGAACAGGGGAACCGTGGCTACACCTTC,CASSQEGEQGNRGYTF
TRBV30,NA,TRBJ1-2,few,TGTGCCTGGAGTGCCACAGGGCAACGTGGCTACACCTTC,CAWSATGQRGYTF
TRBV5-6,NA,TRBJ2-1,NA,TGTGCCAGCAGTGGAGGGGGAGCAACCTACAATGAGCAGTTCTTC,CASSGGGATYNEQFF
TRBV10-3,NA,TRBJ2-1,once,TGTGCCATCAGGGGGATGAAGCCGAATTCAGACAACAATGAGCAGTTCTTC,CAIRGMKPNSDNNEQFF
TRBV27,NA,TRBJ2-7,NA,TGTGCCAGCAGTTTAAGGGGGACTCAATACGAGCAGTACTTC,CASSLRGTQYEQYF
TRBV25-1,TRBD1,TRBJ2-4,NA,TGTGCCAGCAGTGAGAAGGACAGGGAATACGACATTCAGTACTTC,CASSEKDREYDIQYF
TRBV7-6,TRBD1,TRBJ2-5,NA,TGTGCCAGCAGCGAGGGGACAGGGAGTCGGGAGACCCAGTACTTC,CASSEGTGSRETQYF
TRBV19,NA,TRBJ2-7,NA,TGTGCCAGTAGTATAGATCTGACAATGGGGTACGAGCAGTACTTC,CASSIDLTMGYEQYF
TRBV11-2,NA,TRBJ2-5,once,TGTGCCAGCAGCTTAGGCGGGCAAGAGACCCAGTACTTC,CASSLGGQETQYF
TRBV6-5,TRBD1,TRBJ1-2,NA,TGTGCCAGCAGTCAAAAGGGGGCAGAGGATGGCTACACCTTC,CASSQKGAEDGYTF
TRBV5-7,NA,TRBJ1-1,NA,TGTGCCAGCAGCTTAACGGGGAGGACATTTCATATGAACACTGAAGCTTTCTTT,CASSLTGRTFHMNTEAFF
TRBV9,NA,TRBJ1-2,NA,TGTGCCAGCAGCGCGGGACCGCATGGCTACACCTTC,CASSAGPHGYTF
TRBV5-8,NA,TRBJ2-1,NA,TGTGCCAGCAGCTTGAGCTGGCGGGCCGACAATGAGCAGTTCTTC,CASSLSWRADNEQFF
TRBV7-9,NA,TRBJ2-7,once,TGTGCCAGCAGCTCCTTATCCGGTGACGAGCAGTACTTC,CASSSLSGDEQYF
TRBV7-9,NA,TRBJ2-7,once,TGTGCCAGCAGGGGGGACGACAGCACCTACGAGCAGTACTTC,CASRGDDSTYEQYF
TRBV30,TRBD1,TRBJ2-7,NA,TGTGCCTGGATCGGCCCGGACAGGGGCTACGAGCAGTACTTC,CAWIGPDRGYEQYF
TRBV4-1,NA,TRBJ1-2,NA,TGCGCCAGCAGCCAAGATACGGGGATAGGTGTCGGGCTGTATGGCTACACCTTC,CASSQDTGIGVGLYGYTF
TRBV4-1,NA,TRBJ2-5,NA,TGCGCCAGCAGCCCACGGGGTAGGGCGGGGCCAGGGGAGACCCAGTACTTC,CASSPRGRAGPGETQYF
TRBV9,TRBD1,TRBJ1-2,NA,TGTGCCAGCAGCAGGGACAGCTTTGAAGGCTACACCTTC,CASSRDSFEGYTF
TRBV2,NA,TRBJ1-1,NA,TGTGCCAGCACCAGTTTTCAGGGGAATAAAGCTTTCTTT,CASTSFQGNKAFF